Described below is a single T cell receptor (beta chain) sequence and its context. Its antigen is as yet unknown. TCRdb recomputed calls from the multiplex PCR reads with MiXCR, one row per CDR3 protein. This table has fewer than 150,000 distinct CDR3 sequences, 21% appearing once. These data come from a study of breast tumors, draining lymph nodes, adjacent tissues. Germline CDR1 is MNHNS and CDR2 is SASEGT. The CDR3 has 17 amino acids. V trimming: 4 bases; J trimming: 7 bases; junction bases outside the gene matches: 14. The lymph nodes were axillary draining lymph nodes from breast cancer patients. Study-wide results and caveats: Compared with lymph nodes, tumors were less diverse; compared with nontumor tissue, more. Luminal-like breast cancer showed significantly higher tumor–nontumor repertoire similarity than basal-like.

V gene TRBV6-1 combines with J gene TRBJ2-1, with 9 bases that match TRBD2. The sample comprised axillary lymph node tissue. The sequence was obtained from a female donor with breast cancer. Some clones in this sample may be carry-over from other donors' samples. CDR3 bases: TGTGCCAGCAGTGTATTAAGCGGGAGGCCGCGAGGGAATGAGCAGTTCTTC. It specifies CASSVLSGRPRGNEQFF.